This T cell receptor (beta chain) comes out of a study of blood T cells in healthy people across ages (dated by TCRdb to the mid-2010s). In terms of the full investigation: In model experiments, roughly one uniquely barcoded TCR beta cDNA molecule per two T cells was captured by template switching. The study measured age-related changes in TCR beta repertoire diversity using deep sequencing normalized with unique cDNA molecular identifiers. Donors were grouped into four age groups: young (average 16 years), middle-aged (39), aged (approximately 58) and long-lived (about 90). Donors of different ages were randomly distributed across sequencing lanes to avoid experimental bias. For two donors (one aged 18 to 30 and one aged 80 or older), the study analyzed two additional independent replicas of 1 million unique cDNA reads from the same blood draw. The study at large found these results: Because donor CMV infection status was unknown, age-related changes in expanded clonotypes were potentially confounded. Estimates of total diversity based on one million sequenced T cells were regarded as lower bounds and as underestimates. Compared with the aged group, the long-lived group had more naive CD4+ T cells, fewer expanded clones and increased TCR diversity, a pattern suggesting age selection. The percentage of naive T cells measured by flow cytometry correlated strongly with observed TCR beta diversity. As age increased, observed TCR beta diversity per million T cells dropped in a roughly linear way, and a significant reduction was already evident by age about 40. Conclusive comparison of naive and antigen-experienced compartments was prevented by the profiling of bulk unsorted PBMCs.

Systemically healthy Caucasian individuals from Russia, 35 to 50 in total and aged roughly 6 to 95 years, were included as donors. About 9.8 milliliters of peripheral blood were drawn from each donor into EDTA-treated Vacutainer tubes. Ficoll-Paque density-gradient centrifugation was used to isolate PBMCs, with at least 7 million per sample. Total RNA was extracted from PBMCs with Trizol reagent, with at least 6 micrograms obtained per sample. For every donor, flow cytometry on a PBMC aliquot measured the percentage of naive CD45RAhigh/CD27high T cells. Receptors were amplified or captured by 5' RACE. TCRdb records Illumina HiSeq 2500 as the sequencer. A second PCR of roughly 6 to 12 cycles was run with a J-beta primer mix and a sample-barcoded 5' primer. A unique molecular identifier was introduced onto each TCR beta cDNA molecule by a template-switch 5' adaptor carrying 12 random nucleotides. Each sample yielded at least 2.5 million CDR3-containing paired-end reads. The Mint cDNA synthesis kit, primed by a TRBC-specific oligonucleotide, was used to synthesize first-strand cDNA from all RNA. Following uracil-DNA glycosylase treatment, a first 18-cycle PCR with universal primers M1SS and BC2_uni_R was performed on all cDNA. As for the original processing: For normalization, 1 million high-quality reads were randomly selected from each sample, with every read carrying a distinct molecular identifier. Reads with shared molecular identifiers were discarded instead of being binned into consensus sequences. MiTCR, run with a Q25 quality threshold and the strictest error-elimination algorithm, handled CDR3 identification, clonotype clustering and error correction. A nonparametric unseen species model with Euler transformation was used to estimate a lower bound on total TCR beta diversity. Using fastp trimming at Q25 and MiXCR clonotype assembly, TCRdb reanalyzed the public sequencing data and kept in-frame beta chains. For every CDR3 protein sequence, its rows merge into one entry that carries the most common genes and DNA. TCRdb, not the original authors, processed these V and J calls. This sample gives around 1,000,000 distinct CDR3 sequences in total; around two fifths of them show up just once. The ten largest clonotypes hold 13% of the sample.

The CDR3 contains 14 residues, cysteine and phenylalanine counted. The CDR3 DNA has 42 bases and is translated from base 1. V is shortened by 5 bases, J by 0 bases, and the region joining them spans 8 bases. A word on this clonotype: What antigen it recognizes has not been identified. No quality values exist for individual bases; no much larger clone is one base distant.

The rearrangement joined TRBV12-3 or TRBV12-4 to TRBJ1-5, with no D gene named confidently. Source material: blood. The TCR comes from a man younger than 35 in good health. In nucleotide form, the sequence is TGTGCCAGCAGTGTCGACTATAGCAATCAGCCCCAGCATTTT. It translates to CASSVDYSNQPQHF.